The rows below give T cell receptor beta chains drawn from one sample of a study of cytomegalovirus exposure and HLA in healthy donors. Libraries were prepared by immunoSEQ multiplex PCR; TCRdb keeps only in-frame clonotypes and omits some of them. The data show some 100,000 clones, 70% to 85% seen once. The specimen was PBMCs. These receptors were taken from a woman in her late teens or twenties in good health and CMV-seronegative. The CDR3 runs from the conserved cysteine through the conserved F or W. D genes are given only for firm matches. A row's size may be missing; if present it is once, few, many or a size class.

V gene	D gene	clone size	J gene	CDR3 protein	CDR3 DNA
TRBV7-9	TRBD1	-	TRBJ1-1	CASSPRDRAFF	TGTGCCAGCAGCCCTAGGGACAGGGCTTTCTTT
TRBV6-4	-	-	TRBJ2-1	CASSDSTYSRVNEQFF	TGTGCCAGCAGTGACTCTACCTATTCTCGGGTCAATGAGCAGTTCTTC
TRBV2	-	many	TRBJ2-3	CASSPPFTDTQYF	TGTGCCAGCAGCCCCCCGTTCACAGATACGCAGTATTTT
TRBV7-9	TRBD1	-	TRBJ1-1	CSSSLGQGNTEAFF	TGTTCCAGCAGCTTAGGACAGGGAAACACTGAAGCTTTCTTT
TRBV7-9	-	-	TRBJ1-3	CASSISAGANSGNTIYF	TGTGCCAGCAGCATCTCAGCAGGGGCGAACTCTGGAAACACCATATATTTT
TRBV30	-	-	TRBJ1-2	CAWRGQGNYGYTF	TGTGCCTGGAGAGGGCAGGGCAACTATGGCTACACCTTC
TRBV11-2	-	-	TRBJ2-3	CASSLGPPGGGTDTQYF	TGTGCCAGCAGCTTAGGCCCCCCGGGGGGCGGCACAGATACGCAGTATTTT
TRBV27	-	-	TRBJ2-2	CASSFVATLAGELFF	TGTGCCAGCAGTTTTGTAGCGACTTTGGCCGGGGAGCTGTTTTTT
TRBV4-1	-	-	TRBJ2-5	CASSPYFLGLRVGEQYF	TGCGCCAGCAGCCCCTACTTCTTGGGACTCCGAGTGGGGGAGCAGTACTTC
TRBV23-1	-	-	TRBJ1-5	CASSQGGFGPNQPQHF	TGCGCCAGCAGTCAAGGGGGGTTTGGGCCAAATCAGCCCCAGCATTTT
TRBV5-6	TRBD2	-	TRBJ2-7	CASSWGGSYEQYF	TGTGCCAGCAGCTGGGGGGGCTCCTACGAGCAGTACTTC
TRBV6-5	TRBD1	-	TRBJ2-1	CASSPGTGRYEQFF	TGTGCCAGCAGTCCCGGGACAGGGAGATATGAGCAGTTCTTC
TRBV5-1	-	few	TRBJ1-1	CASSFQGTTTEAFF	TGCGCCAGCAGCTTTCAGGGAACGACCACTGAAGCTTTCTTT
TRBV4-3	-	-	TRBJ2-1	CASSQDHNEQFF	TGCGCCAGCAGCCAAGATCATAATGAGCAGTTCTTC
TRBV5-4	TRBD1	-	TRBJ2-5	CASSPNIPRDRGGETQYF	TGTGCCAGCAGCCCAAACATACCCCGGGACAGGGGGGGAGAGACCCAGTACTTC
TRBV28	TRBD1	-	TRBJ2-7	CASSATGVHEQYF	TGTGCCAGCAGTGCGACAGGGGTCCACGAGCAGTACTTC
TRBV5-1	-	-	TRBJ2-5	CASSAGTSGQETQYF	TGCGCCAGCAGCGCCGGGACTTCTGGACAAGAGACCCAGTACTTC
TRBV14	-	-	TRBJ2-1	CASSPLLSEQFF	TGTGCCAGCAGCCCTCTTTTATCGGAGCAGTTCTTC
TRBV7-2	TRBD1	-	TRBJ1-4	CASSPGTGGRKLFF	TGTGCCAGCAGCCCCGGGACAGGGGGCCGAAAACTGTTTTTT
TRBV28	TRBD2	once	TRBJ2-7	CASGPPGGSYEQYF	TGTGCCAGCGGCCCTCCGGGGGGCTCCTACGAGCAGTACTTC
TRBV4-3	-	-	TRBJ2-3	CASSQLLTRLGTDTQYF	TGCGCCAGCAGCCAGCTATTAACTAGACTTGGGACAGATACGCAGTATTTT
TRBV6-1	-	-	TRBJ1-2	CASSVKQIYGYTF	TGTGCCAGCAGTGTTAAACAGATCTATGGCTACACCTTC
TRBV11-2	TRBD2	-	TRBJ2-1	CASSPGVGGYNEQFF	TGTGCCAGCAGCCCCGGGGTGGGGGGGTACAATGAGCAGTTCTTC
TRBV18	TRBD1	-	TRBJ2-7	CASSPPSGQGSYEQYF	TGTGCCAGCTCACCACCATCGGGACAGGGGAGTTACGAGCAGTACTTC
TRBV9	TRBD2	-	TRBJ2-1	CASSARLAGGYNEQFF	TGTGCCAGCAGCGCCAGACTAGCGGGGGGCTACAATGAGCAGTTCTTC
TRBV5-1	TRBD2	-	TRBJ2-2	CASSPGRGPKDGELFF	TGCGCCAGCAGCCCGGGGAGGGGCCCCAAGGACGGGGAGCTGTTTTTT
TRBV28	-	-	TRBJ2-2	CASSLRVDTGELFF	TGTGCCAGCAGTTTACGGGTTGACACCGGGGAGCTGTTTTTT
TRBV4-3	-	few	TRBJ1-1	CASSQGRLNTEAFF	TGCGCCAGCAGCCAAGGGAGGTTGAACACTGAAGCTTTCTTT
TRBV28	-	once	TRBJ1-1	CASSLLQGDAFF	TGTGCCAGCAGCCTTCTACAGGGAGATGCTTTCTTT
TRBV18	TRBD1	-	TRBJ2-7	CASSPTSDRGGNEQYF	TGTGCCAGCTCACCTACCTCGGACAGGGGAGGGAACGAGCAGTACTTC
TRBV28	-	-	TRBJ2-2	CATTLEESGELFF	TGTGCCACTACCCTTGAGGAGTCCGGGGAGCTGTTTTTT
TRBV9	-	-	TRBJ2-1	CASSVFRPGEASSYNEQFF	TGTGCCAGCAGCGTTTTCCGGCCGGGAGAAGCGAGCTCCTACAATGAGCAGTTCTTC
TRBV15	-	-	TRBJ1-5	CATSREQVRQPQHF	TGTGCCACCAGCAGAGAGCAGGTACGGCAGCCCCAGCATTTT
TRBV5-4	TRBD1	-	TRBJ2-7	CASSLLWTGPYEQYF	TGTGCCAGCAGCCTCCTGTGGACAGGGCCCTACGAGCAGTACTTC
TRBV6-1	TRBD2	-	TRBJ2-7	CASIGTSTYEQYF	TGTGCCAGCATTGGGACTAGCACCTACGAGCAGTACTTC
TRBV28	-	-	TRBJ1-2	CASSLPGENWVGYTF	TGTGCCAGCAGCCTTCCAGGGGAAAACTGGGTTGGCTACACCTTC
TRBV27	TRBD2	-	TRBJ2-3	CASSLSPSGKDTQYF	TGTGCCAGCAGTTTATCGCCTAGCGGGAAAGATACGCAGTATTTT
TRBV4-1	-	-	TRBJ2-7	CASSRGRGSYEQYF	TGCGCCAGCAGCCGAGGCCGCGGGTCCTACGAGCAGTACTTC
TRBV5-1	TRBD1	-	TRBJ1-6	CASRPTGDSPLHF	TGCGCCAGCAGACCTACAGGGGATTCACCCCTCCACTTT
TRBV2	TRBD1	-	TRBJ2-7	CASSESGRGHSYEQYF	TGTGCCAGCAGTGAATCGGGCAGGGGGCATTCCTACGAGCAGTACTTC
TRBV11-2	-	-	TRBJ2-4	CASSLDHVSRDLAKNIQYF	TGTGCCAGCAGCTTAGATCACGTCAGCAGGGACTTAGCCAAAAACATTCAGTACTTC
TRBV27	-	-	TRBJ2-6	CASSLSHSGANVLTF	TGTGCCAGCAGTTTATCCCACTCTGGGGCCAACGTCCTGACTTTC
TRBV5-4	-	few	TRBJ2-5	CASSFDSQETQYF	TGTGCCAGCAGCTTCGACAGCCAAGAGACCCAGTACTTC
TRBV4-1	TRBD1	-	TRBJ2-7	CASSQDPGTGGYEQYF	TGCGCCAGCAGCCAAGATCCCGGGACAGGGGGCTACGAGCAGTACTTC
TRBV2	-	-	TRBJ1-1	CASSEVRGTEAFF	TGTGCCAGCAGTGAAGTAAGGGGTACTGAAGCTTTCTTT
TRBV5-1	TRBD2	-	TRBJ2-1	CASSSRTSGGANEQFF	TGCGCCAGCAGCTCCAGAACTAGCGGGGGGGCGAATGAGCAGTTCTTC
TRBV5-4	-	-	TRBJ1-2	CASSFYRANYGYTF	TGTGCCAGCAGCTTTTACAGGGCTAACTATGGCTACACCTTC
TRBV19	TRBD1	-	TRBJ1-1	CASSIQGATQTEAFF	TGTGCCAGTAGTATCCAGGGGGCGACGCAAACTGAAGCTTTCTTT
TRBV6-1	TRBD1	medium-sized	TRBJ2-3	CASSEDRGSTDTQYF	TGTGCCAGCAGTGAGGACAGGGGAAGCACAGATACGCAGTATTTT
TRBV7-2	TRBD2	-	TRBJ2-3	CASSFIGGRPFTDTQYF	TGTGCCAGCAGCTTTATAGGCGGGAGGCCCTTCACAGATACGCAGTATTTT
TRBV7-9	TRBD1	few	TRBJ2-3	CASSLLGVGQGMDTQYF	TGTGCCAGCAGCTTATTAGGCGTAGGACAGGGTATGGATACGCAGTATTTT
TRBV6-6	TRBD1	-	TRBJ2-7	CASSYRTGGLFYEQYF	TGTGCCAGCAGTTACCGAACAGGGGGCCTTTTTTACGAGCAGTACTTC